This T cell receptor beta chain was profiled in a study of OX40 agonist ivuxolimab in advanced cancers. The overall study: Six ivuxolimab dose levels, 0.01 to 10 mg/kg, were given intravenously every 2 weeks. Broader study findings: More expanded clones were found, on average, in CD8+ than in CD4+ T cells. Both CD4+ and CD8+ T cell populations in blood had undergone clonal expansion by week 6 at 0.1 to 3.0 mg/kg.

To note about this clone: The antigen is undetermined.

V dropped 4 bases and J dropped 1; count of bases not matched to a gene: 6. Looked up from germline, CDR1 is SGHNT and CDR2 is YYREEE (reference sequence). The CDR3 contains 15 residues. Assay used: immunoSEQ multiplex PCR; TCRdb lists only in-frame clones, some missing. The sample gives around 34,000 clones, 81% of which show up once; over 1.2% is in the top ten. The clonotype originates from an adult with an advanced solid tumor such as melanoma, head and neck, liver or kidney cancer. This chain joins TRBV5-4 and TRBJ1-1; 8 nucleotides align to TRBD1. The source was CD4+ or CD8+ T cells sorted from blood, collected in a trial of the OX40 agonist ivuxolimab. The CDR3, as DNA: TGTGCCAGCAGCACCCCGGACAGGGCGAACACTGAAGCTTTCTTT. Translated, it gives CASSTPDRANTEAFF. Supplemented by reference TRBV5-4 and TRBJ1-1, the full variable domain reads ETGVTQSPTHLIKTRGQQVTLRCSSQSGHNTVSWYQQALGQGPQFIFQYYREEENGRGNFPPRFSGLQFPNYSSELNVNALELDDSALYLCASSTPDRANTEAFFGQGTRLTVV.